Shown below are 19 T cell receptor beta chains from a single sample sequenced in a study of cytomegalovirus exposure and HLA in healthy donors. In the PCR, 60 Vbeta and 13 Jbeta primers were used. TCRdb keeps only in-frame clones here, not all; method: immunoSEQ multiplex PCR. The repertoire holds roughly 78,000 clones, with around 60% as singletons. Specimen: PBMCs. Receptor source: a man aged 25-40 years in good health and CMV-seropositive.

The gene calls are TRBV7-9 and TRBJ2-7; D is uncertain. This CDR3 has 13 amino acids. V was trimmed by 8 bases and J by 3 bases, leaving 14 bases between them. The germline gives CDR1 SEHNR, CDR2 FQNEAQ (reference sequence). The DNA of the CDR3 is TGTGCCAGCGGATCGGCGGCGGTCTACGAGCAGTACTTC. Translated, it gives CASGSAAVYEQYF.

V gene TRBV29-1 combines with J gene TRBJ1-1; D perhaps matches TRBD1 (6 bases). The CDR3 consists of 13 residues. Germline CDR1 is SQVTM and CDR2 is ANQGSEA. Trimming removed 3 bases from V and 1 base from J, with 9 bases in between. CDR3 amino acids: CSVDGQTNTEAFF. The CDR3 region has the DNA TGCAGCGTTGATGGACAGACGAACACTGAAGCTTTCTTT.

The chain employs TRBV7-2 and TRBJ1-3; D possibly corresponds to TRBD1 (5 bases). This CDR3 is built from 15 residues. The germline CDR1 and CDR2 sequences are SGHTA and FQGNSA. V lost 1 base and J 1 base, leaving 8 bases between the germline ends. For the CDR3, the DNA is TGTGCCAGCAGCTTAGGCGGACAATCTGGAAACACCATATATTTT. Its translation is CASSLGGQSGNTIYF.

The V and J genes are TRBV19 and TRBJ2-7, with 7 bases that match TRBD2. In germline, CDR1 is LNHDA, CDR2 SQIVND (reference sequence). The CDR3 consists of 14 residues. Losses at the gene ends were 3 bases for V and 2 bases for J; bases not matched to a gene: 4. For the CDR3, the DNA is TGTGCCAGTAGTATGAACGGGGGGACCTACGAGCAGTACTTC. This translates into CASSMNGGTYEQYF.

This clone came up once. This chain connects TRBV30 to TRBJ1-6; maybe TRBD1 (6 bases). The germline gives CDR1 GTSNPN, CDR2 SVGIG (reference sequence). This CDR3 is built from 13 residues. V shed 3 bases and J shed 9 bases, with 12 bases lying between them. CDR3 residues: CAWRATGTSPLHF. The DNA of the CDR3 is TGTGCCTGGAGAGCGACAGGCACTTCACCCCTCCACTTT.

This rearrangement joins TRBV11-1 to TRBJ1-1; 9 nucleotides align to TRBD1. The junction had 9 bases not matched to a gene; V was cut back by 1 base and J by 3 bases. CDR1 and CDR2 (germline): SGHAT, FQDESV (reference sequence). The CDR3 has 17 residues. Written as DNA, the CDR3 is TGTGCCAGCAGCTTAGGAAAGTTCGGGACAGGGTACACTGAAGCTTTCTTT. Translating gives CASSLGKFGTGYTEAFF.

This chain links TRBV4-3 with TRBJ2-7; 7 bases match TRBD1. Germline V gives CDR1 LGHNA, CDR2 YSLEER. The CDR3 is made up of 13 amino acids. With 3 bases clipped from V and 6 bases from J, the junction kept 5 bases outside the gene matches. CDR3 loop: CASSQVDRAEQYF. The CDR3 bases are TGCGCCAGCAGCCAGGTCGACAGGGCCGAGCAGTACTTC.

V and J are TRBV9 and TRBJ1-2, with 9 bases aligning to TRBD1. V shed 0 bases, J shed 4 bases, and the junction held 4 bases outside the gene matches. CDR3 size: 15 residues. Germline V lookup: CDR1 SGDLS, CDR2 YYNGEE. CDR3 in DNA: TGTGCCAGCAGCGTAGGAGGGGGACAGGGCTATGGCTACACCTTC. Translating it yields CASSVGGGQGYGYTF.

The CDR3 is CASSLRQGTDTQYF. In DNA form, the CDR3 reads TGTGCCAGCAGCTTGAGGCAGGGCACAGATACGCAGTATTTT. The chain is built from TRBV5-6 and TRBJ2-3; D is unresolved. The CDR3 consists of 14 residues. Germline CDR1 is SGHDT and CDR2 is YYEEEE. Trimming shortened V by 1 base and J by 1 base, and 7 bases separated the two germline ends. The full variable domain, in which reference TRBV5-6 and TRBJ2-3 provide the parts outside the CDR3, is DAGVTQSPTHLIKTRGQQVTLRCSPKSGHDTVSWYQQALGQGPQFIFQYYEEEERQRGNFPDRFSGHQFPNYSSELNVNALLLGDSALYLCASSLRQGTDTQYFGPGTRLTVL.

In this sample, this clone turned up a few times. The CDR3 DNA follows: TGTGCCAGCAGCTTAGTACGGGAGCCATACGAGCAGTACTTC. This sequence encodes CASSLVREPYEQYF. The chain has TRBV7-9 and TRBJ2-7; possible D gene TRBD2, 6 bases. The CDR3 runs 14 residues. Germline CDR1 reads SEHNR; CDR2 reads FQNEAQ (reference sequence). V was clipped by 1 base and J by 4 bases, with 11 bases between them.

This chain connects TRBV6-5 to TRBJ1-2, with D hard to call. The CDR3 contains 14 residues. Germline V gene data show CDR1 as MNHEY and CDR2 as SVGAGI. The V end was cut by 0 bases, the J end by 1 base, with 6 bases between. The CDR3 loop reads CASSYSVDNYGYTF. The CDR3 region has the DNA TGTGCCAGCAGTTACTCGGTAGATAACTATGGCTACACCTTC.

The chain couples TRBV10-3 to TRBJ1-6; 8 bases are a match to TRBD1. The germline CDR1 and CDR2 sequences are ENHRY and SYGVKD. The ends lost 6 bases at V and 10 bases at J; junction bases unmatched: 8. The CDR3 is 14 amino acids. The CDR3 region has the DNA TGTGCCATCAGGCCGACAGGGGAGGGGTCACCCCTCCACTTT. Encoded protein: CAIRPTGEGSPLHF.

The rearrangement joins TRBV27 to TRBJ1-5; 7 bases line up with TRBD1. The germline CDR1 and CDR2 sequences are MNHEY and SMNVEV (reference sequence). The CDR3 runs 15 residues. V shed 5 bases, J shed 3 bases, and the junction held 7 bases outside the gene matches. CDR3 in amino acids: CASSRRQGVNQPQHF. CDR3 nucleotides: TGTGCCAGCAGTCGCCGGCAGGGGGTCAATCAGCCCCAGCATTTT.

The chain employs TRBV28 and TRBJ2-7, with TRBD2 matching 11 bases. This CDR3 region has 16 residues. Trimming removed 1 base from V and 0 bases from J; junction bases left unmatched: 2. CDR1 and CDR2 from the germline V gene are MDHEN and SYDVKM. The CDR3 is CASSLSLAGGSYEQYF. The DNA for the CDR3 is TGTGCCAGCAGTTTATCTCTAGCGGGAGGCTCCTACGAGCAGTACTTC. Filled out from reference TRBV28 and TRBJ2-7, the complete variable domain reads DVKVTQSSRYLVKRTGEKVFLECVQDMDHENMFWYRQDPGLGLRLIYFSYDVKMKEKGDIPEGYSVSREKKERFSLILESASTNQTSMYLCASSLSLAGGSYEQYFGPGTRLTVT.

CDR3 region: CASSLDRMNTEAFF. The DNA for the CDR3 is TGTGCCAGCAGCTTAGACAGGATGAACACTGAAGCTTTCTTT. This chain connects TRBV7-2 to TRBJ1-1; D may be TRBD1 (5 bases). Germline CDR1 reads SGHTA; CDR2 reads FQGNSA. The CDR3 is made up of 14 amino acids. Between the trimmed V and J ends, which lost 1 base and 0 bases, there was a span of 6 bases.

The V gene is TRBV2, the J gene TRBJ2-1; 7 bases fit TRBD1. The CDR3 is 14 amino acids. In germline, CDR1 is SNHLY, CDR2 FYNNEI. V lost 6 bases to trimming and J lost 4 bases; unmatched junction nucleotides: 6. CDR3 DNA sequence: TGTGCCAGCAGGAGGGGGACAGAGTACAATGAGCAGTTCTTC. Translated: CASRRGTEYNEQFF. The full variable domain, completed using reference TRBV2 and TRBJ2-1, is EPEVTQTPSHQVTQMGQEVILRCVPISNHLYFYWYRQILGQKVEFLVSFYNNEISEKSEIFDDQFSVERPDGSNFTLKIRSTKLEDSAMYFCASRRGTEYNEQFFGPGTRLTVL.

V gene TRBV5-1 combines with J gene TRBJ2-3, with 11 bases identical to TRBD2. CDR1 is SGHRS, CDR2 YFSETQ, per germline. Losses at the gene ends were 0 bases for V and 2 bases for J; bases not matched to a gene: 8. The CDR3 covers 18 residues. The DNA of the CDR3 is TGCGCCAGCAGCTTGGCCCTCTCTAGCGGGGGGACCACAGATACGCAGTATTTT. Its translation is CASSLALSSGGTTDTQYF.

The rearrangement links TRBV5-1 to TRBJ2-3, with 7 bases that match TRBD1. In germline, CDR1 is SGHRS, CDR2 YFSETQ. This CDR3 is built from 16 residues. The V segment lost 1 base and the J segment 0 bases; nucleotides outside the gene matches: 5. CDR3 in amino acids: CASSLTGQPSTDTQYF. CDR3 coding DNA: TGCGCCAGCAGCTTGACGGGACAGCCTAGCACAGATACGCAGTATTTT. Combining the CDR3 with reference TRBV5-1 and TRBJ2-3 gives the whole variable domain KAGVTQTPRYLIKTRGQQVTLSCSPISGHRSVSWYQQTPGQGLQFLFEYFSETQRNKGNFPGRFSGRQFSNSRSEMNVSTLELGDSALYLCASSLTGQPSTDTQYFGPGTRLTVL.

The rearrangement uses TRBV5-4 and TRBJ2-7; 7 bases align to TRBD1. This CDR3 has 15 amino acids. The germline V gene has CDR1 SGHNT and CDR2 YYREEE (reference sequence). Trimming cost V 0 bases and J 0 bases; bases outside gene matches: 3. The CDR3 coding sequence is TGTGCCAGCAGCTTGGTAGGACAGGCCTCCTACGAGCAGTACTTC. Encoded protein: CASSLVGQASYEQYF.